This entry is about one TCR beta chain. The data were obtained in a study of cytomegalovirus exposure and HLA in healthy donors. Study information: Inside one of the first data releases sat 75 million to 100 million unique TCRs taken from HLA-typed donors.

The germline gives CDR1 LNHDA, CDR2 SQIVND (reference sequence). V lost 3 bases, J lost 0 bases, and 8 bases lay in between. This CDR3 is built from 14 residues. Primers for the PCR totalled 60 Vbeta and 13 Jbeta. The repertoire was sequenced with immunoSEQ multiplex PCR; TCRdb's copy has only in-frame clones and lacks some. The sample has roughly 220,000 clones; about four fifths are singletons. The sequenced sample was PBMCs. This chain uses TRBV19 with TRBJ1-1, with D maybe TRBD1 (5 bases). The receptor comes from a man younger than 40 in good health and CMV-seronegative. The CDR3 DNA is TGTGCCAGTAGTATTCCGGGGGTGAACACTGAAGCTTTCTTT. Translated, it gives CASSIPGVNTEAFF.